This T cell receptor (beta chain) comes out of a study of blood T cell repertoires in COVID-19. Study-wide context: Nucleic acid was either cDNA or gDNA, and it came from T cells, B-cell-depleted T cells, or PBMCs.

Germline CDR1 LGHDT, CDR2 YNNKEL (reference sequence). The CDR3 has 14 amino acids. The V segment lost 5 bases and the J segment 5 bases; nucleotides outside the gene matches: 4. Assay used: immunoSEQ multiplex PCR; TCRdb lists only in-frame clones, some missing. The table includes around 300,000 clones, roughly nine tenths detected once. In terms of age and location, participants ranged from about 18 to 90 years and lived in about 25 US areas. Participant-reported clinical history was the basis for cohort assignment. The receptor's source is a woman aged 18-29 years who had recovered from COVID-19. This chain joins TRBV3-1 (or the pseudogene TRBV3-2) and TRBJ2-7, with 12 positions matching TRBD2. The source material was PBMCs or T cells enriched from blood (not recorded which). The CDR3 coding sequence is TGTGCCAGCAGCTCGGGACTAGCGGGCGACGAGCAGTACTTC. Its protein product is CASSSGLAGDEQYF.